Detailed here is one T cell receptor beta chain. Compared with germline, one end of the junction differs, possibly owing to a read error. Semi-nested PCR with Nested Universal Primer A followed constant-region reverse priming of full-length variable regions. TCRdb independently ran MiXCR on the 5' RACE reads; one entry per CDR3 protein. The profile shows 50,000 to 80,000 distinct CDR3 sequences, about 20% of them singletons. CDR1 and CDR2 (germline): MDHEN, SYDVKM. The CDR3 spans 14 residues. The receptor was derived from a female donor with breast cancer. The J gene is TRBJ1-5, the V gene TRBV28; the D is unclear. Sequenced input: memory CD4+ T cells sorted from a lymph node. Subset meaning: memory CD4+ T cells, CD4+CD45RO+CD25-. CDR3 in amino acids: CASGLKYSNQPQHF. The CDR3 DNA reads as TGTGCCAGCGGTTTGAAGTATAGCAATCAGCCCCAGCATTTT.